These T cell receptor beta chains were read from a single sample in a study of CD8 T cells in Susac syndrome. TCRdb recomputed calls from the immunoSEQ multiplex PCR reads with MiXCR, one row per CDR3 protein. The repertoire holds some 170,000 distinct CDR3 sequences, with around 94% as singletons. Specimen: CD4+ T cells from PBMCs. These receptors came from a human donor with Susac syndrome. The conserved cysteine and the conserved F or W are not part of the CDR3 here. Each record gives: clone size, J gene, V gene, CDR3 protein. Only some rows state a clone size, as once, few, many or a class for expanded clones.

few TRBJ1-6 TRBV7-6 ASSSGMGGSPLH
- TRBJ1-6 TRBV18 ASSLRQSSYNSPLH
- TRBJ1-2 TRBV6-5 ASSYDSGPRV
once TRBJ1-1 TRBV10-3 AINNFQGTEAF
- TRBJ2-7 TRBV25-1 ASSEPGVPYEQY
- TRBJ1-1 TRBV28 ASAQQLHEAF
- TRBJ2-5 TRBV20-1 SARSRTAFQETQY
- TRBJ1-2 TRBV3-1 ASSQGVTYGYT
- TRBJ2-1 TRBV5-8 ASSLGTGAYNEQF
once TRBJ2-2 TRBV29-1 SVGGTSGSVGAGELF
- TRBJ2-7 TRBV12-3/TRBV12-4 ASSLARGSYEQY
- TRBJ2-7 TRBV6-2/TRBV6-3 ASSYSGTRQQY
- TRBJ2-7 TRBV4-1 ASSQEVNSVYEQY
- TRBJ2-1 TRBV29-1 SVERGPDLNEQF
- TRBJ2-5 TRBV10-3 AIRTGRENQETQY
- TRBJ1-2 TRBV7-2 ASSLEPVRAGYT
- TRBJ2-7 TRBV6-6 ASGGQNSYEQY
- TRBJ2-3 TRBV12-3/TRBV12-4 ASSLLPTSTDTQY
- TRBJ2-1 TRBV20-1 SARGTPITSGGYNEQF
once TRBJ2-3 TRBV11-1 ASSLISGPTDTQY
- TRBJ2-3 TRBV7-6 ASSFQGAGTDTQY
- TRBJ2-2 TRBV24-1 ATSDSTTLNTGELF
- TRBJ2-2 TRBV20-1 SARRQGDTGELF
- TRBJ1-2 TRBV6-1 ASTMNLGAGSYT
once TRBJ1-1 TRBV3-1 ASSQEWGNTEAF
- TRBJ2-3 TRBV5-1 ASTRGTSASTDTQY
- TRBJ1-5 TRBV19 ASSISQGFYSNQPQH
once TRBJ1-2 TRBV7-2 ASSPRQNGYT
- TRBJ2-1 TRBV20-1 SALDHGSYNEQF
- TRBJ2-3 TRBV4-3 ASSQDTGETDTQY
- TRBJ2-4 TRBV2 ASSSTGRGKNIQY